These 18 T cell receptor beta chains originate from one sample sequenced in a study of a mutant IDH1 vaccine in newly diagnosed glioma. Clones were sequenced by immunoSEQ multiplex PCR, and TCRdb holds only the in-frame ones, with some missing. Among about 50,000 clones listed, 76% were seen once. Noted time point: week 35, safety follow-up. All doses held 300 ug of mutant IDH1 20-mer peptide, with topical imiquimod. Which antigens these TCRs recognize remains unknown. Sequenced here: PBMCs, sampled from a glioma patient whose treatment included an IDH1 peptide vaccine. The receptors were gathered from a man aged 35-49 years with glioma.

This clone was observed once. The chain has TRBV29-1 and TRBJ1-2; 7 bases map to TRBD1. Trimming at V came to 7 bases and at J to 1 base, leaving 6 bases not matched to a gene. The germline CDR1 and CDR2 sequences are SQVTM and ANQGSEA. The CDR3 covers 13 residues. The CDR3 DNA sequence: TGCAGCGGCCGCAGGGGGGATAACTATGGCTACACCTTC. Its protein is CSGRRGDNYGYTF.

The genes are TRBV23-1 and TRBJ1-3; 7 nucleotides align to TRBD1. TRBV23-1 is marked as an open reading frame, function uncertain. With V trimmed by 3 bases and J by 2 bases, 16 bases remained unmatched. This CDR3 has 19 residues. The CDR3 reads CASSHLEGARRPPGNTIYF. CDR3 nucleotides: TGCGCCAGCAGTCATCTTGAGGGGGCCAGGAGACCTCCTGGAAACACCATATATTTT.

This chain connects TRBV6-5 to TRBJ2-5, with TRBD1 matching 7 bases. Germline V gene lookup returns CDR1 MNHEY and CDR2 SVGAGI. V lost 0 bases and J lost 4; bases outside the gene matches: 5. The CDR3 sequence is 15 residues long. This chain's CDR3 is CASSYSWDSRETQYF. CDR3 coding DNA: TGTGCCAGCAGTTACTCGTGGGACAGCAGAGAGACCCAGTACTTC.

V and J are TRBV5-4 and TRBJ2-5; 12 nucleotides align to TRBD1. The germline V gene has CDR1 SGHNT and CDR2 YYREEE (reference sequence). V shed 0 bases, J shed 5 bases, and the junction held 8 bases outside the gene matches. This CDR3 is 17 amino acids long. CDR3 region: CASSLGAGTGGRETQYF. CDR3 sequence (DNA): TGTGCCAGCAGCTTGGGAGCAGGGACAGGGGGCCGCGAGACCCAGTACTTC. Looking up the rest from reference TRBV5-4 and TRBJ2-5 gives the full variable domain: ETGVTQSPTHLIKTRGQQVTLRCSSQSGHNTVSWYQQALGQGPQFIFQYYREEENGRGNFPPRFSGLQFPNYSSELNVNALELDDSALYLCASSLGAGTGGRETQYFGPGTRLLVL.

This clone was counted between two and nine times. The V call is TRBV19, the J call TRBJ1-1; D might be TRBD1 (6 bases). The CDR3 covers 13 residues. V was clipped by 5 bases and J by 3 bases, with 10 bases between them. From germline, CDR1 is LNHDA and CDR2 SQIVND (reference sequence). The CDR3 bases are TGTGCCAGTAGTGTCAGGGGCGACACTGAAGCTTTCTTT. Protein sequence: CASSVRGDTEAFF.

The V call is TRBV29-1, the J call TRBJ1-2; TRBD1 is a possible D gene (6 bases). The CDR3 runs to 12 residues. Germline CDR1 and CDR2: SQVTM and ANQGSEA. V shed 5 bases and J shed 5 bases, with 12 bases lying between them. CDR3 amino acids: CSVQVTGYGYTF. The CDR3 DNA is TGCAGCGTTCAAGTTACAGGGTATGGCTACACCTTC. The full variable domain, completed using reference TRBV29-1 and TRBJ1-2, is SAVISQKPSRDICQRGTSLTIQCQVDSQVTMMFWYRQQPGQSLTLIATANQGSEATYESGFVIDKFPISRPNLTFSTLTVSNMSPEDSSIYLCSVQVTGYGYTFGSGTRLTVV.

The rearrangement links TRBV6-5 to TRBJ2-1; perhaps TRBD1 as D (6 bases). Germline CDR1 is MNHEY and CDR2 is SVGAGI. CDR3 length: 13 residues. Trimming took off 5 bases at V and 10 bases at J, with 15 bases between the two ends. The CDR3 DNA is TGTGCCAGCAGTCACAGGGCCCTCGGGGAGCAGTTCTTC. Amino acid sequence: CASSHRALGEQFF.

The chain carries TRBV2 and TRBJ2-1; D may be TRBD1 (5 bases). Germline V gene sequence: CDR1 SNHLY, CDR2 FYNNEI. V was clipped by 9 bases and J by 8 bases, with 5 bases between them. The CDR3 totals 9 residues. CDR3 region: CARTDEQFF. The CDR3 DNA sequence: TGTGCCAGGACAGATGAGCAGTTCTTC.

The chain combines TRBV9 with TRBJ1-3; D not resolved. CDR1 SGDLS and CDR2 YYNGEE come from the germline V gene. Trimming left V 4 bases short and J 1 base short, with 12 bases between. CDR3 length: 15 amino acids. The CDR3 here is CASSSPALSGNTIYF. The CDR3 DNA sequence: TGTGCCAGCAGCTCCCCCGCGCTGTCTGGAAACACCATATATTTT.

This CDR3 is CASSRDLQVGETQYF. CDR3 DNA: TGTGCCAGCAGTAGGGACCTCCAGGTTGGAGAGACCCAGTACTTC. V and J are TRBV6-1 and TRBJ2-5, with D tentatively TRBD1 or TRBD2 (5 bases each). Germline V gene lookup returns CDR1 MNHNS and CDR2 SASEGT. There are 15 residues in the CDR3. Trimming shortened V by 5 bases and J by 4 bases, and 17 bases separated the two germline ends.

J is TRBJ2-3 and V is TRBV19; D possibly corresponds to TRBD2 (5 bases). This CDR3 is built from 15 residues. The V end lost 2 bases, the J end lost 2 bases, and 11 bases lay between the germline ends. Germline V gene sequence: CDR1 LNHDA, CDR2 SQIVND (reference sequence). The CDR3 is CASSISLAPTDTQYF. CDR3 DNA sequence: TGTGCCAGTAGTATATCCCTAGCCCCCACAGATACGCAGTATTTT. The variable domain in full, completed from reference TRBV19 and TRBJ2-3, reads DGGITQSPKYLFRKEGQNVTLSCEQNLNHDAMYWYRQDPGQGLRLIYYSQIVNDFQKGDIAEGYSVSREKKESFPLTVTSAQKNPTAFYLCASSISLAPTDTQYFGPGTRLTVL.

The chain recombines TRBV5-5 with TRBJ1-1, with D hard to call. Germline-derived CDR1 and CDR2 are SGHKS and YYEKEE (reference sequence). This CDR3 is 11 amino acids long. Trimming left V 4 bases short and J 5 bases short, with 6 bases between. CDR3 loop: CASSLGTEAFF. In DNA, the CDR3 is TGTGCCAGCAGCCTCGGGACTGAAGCTTTCTTT. Full variable domain (remainder filled in from reference TRBV5-5 and TRBJ1-1): DAGVTQSPTHLIKTRGQQVTLRCSPISGHKSVSWYQQVLGQGPQFIFQYYEKEERGRGNFPDRFSARQFPNYSSELNVNALLLGDSALYLCASSLGTEAFFGQGTRLTVV.

The chain has TRBV2 and TRBJ1-6; D not certain. The germline V gene has CDR1 SNHLY and CDR2 FYNNEI. This CDR3 has 17 residues. V dropped 5 bases and J dropped 0 bases, with 14 bases sitting between them. CDR3 sequence: CASSSNARSSYNSPLHF. The CDR3 nucleotides read TGTGCCAGCAGTAGTAACGCGCGGAGCTCCTATAATTCACCCCTCCACTTT. Drawing the rest from reference TRBV2 and TRBJ1-6, the complete variable domain is EPEVTQTPSHQVTQMGQEVILRCVPISNHLYFYWYRQILGQKVEFLVSFYNNEISEKSEIFDDQFSVERPDGSNFTLKIRSTKLEDSAMYFCASSSNARSSYNSPLHFGNGTRLTVT.

J is TRBJ2-3 and V is TRBV10-3; the match to TRBD2 covers 7 bases. CDR1 is ENHRY, CDR2 SYGVKD, per germline. The CDR3 covers 14 residues. J was trimmed by 2 bases and V by 6 bases; bases with no gene match: 5. CDR3 sequence reads: CAIRREFDTDTQYF. Here the CDR3 DNA reads TGTGCCATCAGGCGGGAGTTCGACACAGATACGCAGTATTTT.

This clone was picked up a small number of times. The chain has TRBV5-1 and TRBJ1-1; possible D gene TRBD1, 5 bases. The CDR3 covers 13 residues. The V gene lost 0 bases and the J gene lost 8 bases, with 11 bases spanning the gap. Germline CDR1 reads SGHRS; CDR2 reads YFSETQ. The chain's CDR3 is CASSLASGDEAFF. CDR3 bases: TGCGCCAGCAGCTTGGCTTCCGGGGACGAAGCTTTCTTT.

This chain connects TRBV7-2 to TRBJ2-2; D not resolved. This CDR3 is built from 14 residues. Trimming pared 5 bases from V and 6 bases from J, leaving 13 bases between. Germline loops: CDR1 SGHTA, CDR2 FQGNSA. For the CDR3, the DNA is TGTGCCAGCAGCGTAGACTTCCTCTCCGGGGAGCTGTTTTTT. This encodes CASSVDFLSGELFF. Looking up the rest from reference TRBV7-2 and TRBJ2-2 gives the full variable domain: GAGVSQSPSNKVTEKGKDVELRCDPISGHTALYWYRQSLGQGLEFLIYFQGNSAPDKSGLPSDRFSAERTGGSVSTLTIQRTQQEDSAVYLCASSVDFLSGELFFGEGSRLTVL.

The J gene is TRBJ1-1, the V gene TRBV5-5; D uncertain. Trimming left V 0 bases short and J 1 base short, with 7 bases between. Germline V lookup: CDR1 SGHKS, CDR2 YYEKEE (reference sequence). This CDR3 has 14 amino acids. CDR3 sequence: CASSLAHQNTEAFF. The CDR3 coding sequence is TGTGCCAGCAGCTTGGCCCACCAGAACACTGAAGCTTTCTTT.

The CDR3 region is CSVVGGRTDTQYF. The CDR3 region has the DNA TGCAGCGTTGTGGGGGGTCGCACAGATACGCAGTATTTT. The chain joins TRBV29-1 to TRBJ2-3; TRBD2 is a possible D gene (6 bases). The germline V and J ends were trimmed by 4 bases and 1 base, with 9 bases remaining between them. From germline, CDR1 is SQVTM and CDR2 ANQGSEA. This CDR3 is built from 13 residues.